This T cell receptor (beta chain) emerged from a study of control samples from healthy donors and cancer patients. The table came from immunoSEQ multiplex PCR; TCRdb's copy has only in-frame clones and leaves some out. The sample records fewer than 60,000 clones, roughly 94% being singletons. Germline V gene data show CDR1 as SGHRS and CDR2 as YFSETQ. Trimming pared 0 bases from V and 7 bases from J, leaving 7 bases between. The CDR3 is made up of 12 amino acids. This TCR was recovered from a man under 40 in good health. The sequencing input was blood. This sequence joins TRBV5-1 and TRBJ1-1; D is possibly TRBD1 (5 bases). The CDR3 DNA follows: TGCGCCAGCAGCTTGGAGAGGGGTGAAGCTTTCTTT. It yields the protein CASSLERGEAFF.